This T cell receptor beta chain was recorded in a study of blood T cells in healthy people across ages. With a J-beta primer mix and a sample-barcoded 5' primer, a second PCR ran about 7 to 12 cycles. A 12-random-nucleotide template-switch adaptor tagged each cDNA molecule. TCRdb passed the 5' RACE reads through MiXCR, listing each CDR3 protein once. Among around 1,900,000 distinct CDR3 sequences listed, roughly 43% were seen once. Study results and caveats: Total diversity from one million sequenced T cells was likely underestimated. Versus aged donors, long-lived donors had higher diversity and more naive CD4+ cells.

The CDR3 spans 11 residues. Trimming removed 6 bases from V and 3 bases from J, with 9 bases in between. The germline CDR1 and CDR2 sequences are DFQATT and SNEGSKA (reference sequence). A few counts support this clonotype. Its antigen is not known. This receptor was identified in a human donor in good health. The chain joins TRBV20-1 to TRBJ2-7; maybe TRBD2 (5 bases). Sequenced: blood. The DNA for the CDR3 is TGCAGTGCGAAACTAGACTACGAGCAGTACTTC. Translation: CSAKLDYEQYF.